Presented here are 32 T cell receptor beta chains from one specimen sequenced in a study of blood T cell repertoires in COVID-19. Using immunoSEQ multiplex PCR, the repertoire was profiled, and TCRdb retains in-frame clones only, with some absent. The table shows approximately 350,000 clones, with 75% to 90% occurring only once. What was sequenced was PBMCs or T cells enriched from blood (not recorded which). All receptors come from a woman aged 45 to 65 who had recovered from COVID-19.

V is TRBV11-1 and J is TRBJ2-7, with D possibly TRBD1 on 5 matching bases. From germline, CDR1 is SGHAT and CDR2 FQDESV (reference sequence). V lost 0 bases to trimming and J lost 2 bases, with 8 bases between them. This CDR3 is built from 14 residues. CDR3 coding DNA: TGTGCCAGCAGCTTAGCGACAGATGCCTACGAGCAGTACTTC. Encoded protein: CASSLATDAYEQYF. Filled out from reference TRBV11-1 and TRBJ2-7, the complete variable domain reads EAEVAQSPRYKITEKSQAVAFWCDPISGHATLYWYRQILGQGPELLVQFQDESVVDDSQLPKDRFSAERLKGVDSTLKIQPAELGDSAMYLCASSLATDAYEQYFGPGTRLTVT.

This chain connects TRBV5-4 to TRBJ2-7, with D possibly being TRBD2 (5 bases). The V end was cut by 6 bases, the J end by 6 bases, with 19 bases between. Germline CDR1 and CDR2: SGHNT and YYREEE (reference sequence). CDR3 size: 14 residues. CDR3 residues: CASTRAGLTGEQYF. The CDR3 coding sequence is TGTGCCAGCACAAGGGCGGGTCTTACGGGCGAGCAGTACTTC.

The rearrangement uses TRBV30 and TRBJ1-4, with 9 bases lining up with TRBD1. V was pared by 2 bases and J by 8 bases, with 6 bases of the junction left unmatched. The CDR3 is made up of 14 amino acids. The germline CDR1 and CDR2 sequences are GTSNPN and SVGIG (reference sequence). As DNA, the CDR3 is TGTGCCTGGAGTACCCGGGACAGGGCCGAAAAACTGTTTTTT. Its translation is CAWSTRDRAEKLFF.

The DNA of the CDR3 is TGTGCCAGCAGCCCCAGGGGGTCTGGGGCCAACGTCCTGACTTTC. Its translation is CASSPRGSGANVLTF. The chain combines TRBV11-1 with TRBJ2-6, with 7 bases fitting TRBD1. Trimming cost V 5 bases and J 1 base; bases outside gene matches: 2. The CDR3 extends over 15 amino acids. The germline CDR1 and CDR2 sequences are SGHAT and FQDESV (reference sequence).

The chain carries TRBV18 and TRBJ1-2; TRBD1 aligns across 8 bases. Germline V gene sequence: CDR1 KGHSH, CDR2 LQKENI. This CDR3 spans 15 amino acids. V lost 3 bases and J lost 1; bases outside the gene matches: 4. Here the CDR3 reads CASSPSGQVNYGYTF. The CDR3 nucleotides are TGTGCCAGCTCACCCTCGGGACAGGTTAACTATGGCTACACCTTC. Full variable domain (outside the CDR3, taken from reference TRBV18 and TRBJ1-2): NAGVMQNPRHLVRRRGQEARLRCSPMKGHSHVYWYRQLPEEGLKFMVYLQKENIIDESGMPKERFSAEFPKEGPSILRIQQVVRGDSAAYFCASSPSGQVNYGYTFGSGTRLTVV.

The sample holds a few counts of this clone. The V call is TRBV30, the J call TRBJ1-1; the D is unclear. The CDR3 length is 12 residues. Trimming left V 5 bases short and J 0 bases short, with 7 bases between. Per germline, CDR1 GTSNPN and CDR2 SVGIG (reference sequence). The CDR3 here is CAWGIMNTEAFF. The CDR3 DNA reads TGTGCCTGGGGTATTATGAACACTGAAGCTTTCTTT.

The gene calls are TRBV13 and TRBJ2-5, with 11 nucleotides matching TRBD1. This CDR3 comprises 15 residues. CDR1 and CDR2 (germline): PRHDT, FYEKMQ (reference sequence). V lost 2 bases to trimming and J lost 5 bases; unmatched junction nucleotides: 4. Here the CDR3 reads CASSLRTGGGETQYF. Here the CDR3 DNA reads TGTGCCAGCAGCTTACGGACAGGGGGCGGCGAGACCCAGTACTTC. The whole variable domain, remainder taken from reference TRBV13 and TRBJ2-5, is AAGVIQSPRHLIKEKRETATLKCYPIPRHDTVYWYQQGPGQDPQFLISFYEKMQSDKGSIPDRFSAQQFSDYHSELNMSSLELGDSALYFCASSLRTGGGETQYFGPGTRLLVL.

The rearrangement uses TRBV11-1 and TRBJ1-1; D is ambiguous. Looked up from germline, CDR1 is SGHAT and CDR2 is FQDESV (reference sequence). The length of the CDR3 is 13 residues. Deletions cut 2 bases from V and 1 base from J, with 5 bases between. CDR3 amino acids: CASSLFKNTEAFF. For the CDR3, the DNA is TGTGCCAGCAGCTTATTTAAGAACACTGAAGCTTTCTTT.

V and J are TRBV19 and TRBJ2-6, with D uncertain. Germline CDR1 and CDR2: LNHDA and SQIVND (reference sequence). V lost 3 bases to trimming and J lost 4 bases, with 13 bases between them. The CDR3 extends over 16 amino acids. The CDR3 sequence: CASSIGWSTGANVLTF. The CDR3 region has the DNA TGTGCCAGTAGTATTGGATGGAGTACCGGGGCCAACGTCCTGACTTTC. Drawing the rest from reference TRBV19 and TRBJ2-6, the complete variable domain is DGGITQSPKYLFRKEGQNVTLSCEQNLNHDAMYWYRQDPGQGLRLIYYSQIVNDFQKGDIAEGYSVSREKKESFPLTVTSAQKNPTAFYLCASSIGWSTGANVLTFGAGSRLTVL.

V usage is TRBV3-1 (or the pseudogene TRBV3-2) and J usage is TRBJ2-1, with D maybe TRBD2 (6 bases). The CDR3 is 19 residues long. Trimming pared 0 bases from V and 4 bases from J, leaving 22 bases between. Germline CDR1 LGHDT, CDR2 YNNKEL (reference sequence). The CDR3 nucleotides read TGTGCCAGCAGCCAAGATGCCCCCCGTGGGGTAGCGGAATACAATGAGCAGTTCTTC. Encoded protein: CASSQDAPRGVAEYNEQFF.

This clone was seen only a few times. J is TRBJ1-1 and V is TRBV5-8; 8 bases align to TRBD1. V lost 4 bases, J lost 10 bases, and 15 bases stayed unmatched. The CDR3 consists of 15 residues. Germline CDR1 SGHTS, CDR2 YDEGEE. The CDR3 loop reads CASSARDRSSGRAFF. For the CDR3, the DNA is TGTGCCAGCAGCGCTCGGGACAGGAGCTCGGGCAGAGCTTTCTTT. The whole variable domain, remainder taken from reference TRBV5-8 and TRBJ1-1, is EAGVTQSPTHLIKTRGQQATLRCSPISGHTSVYWYQQALGLGLQFLLWYDEGEERNRGNFPPRFSGRQFPNYSSELNVNALELEDSALYLCASSARDRSSGRAFFGQGTRLTVV.

The rearrangement links TRBV6-6 to TRBJ1-4, with 8 bases fitting TRBD1. The length of the CDR3 is 15 residues. The germline V gene has CDR1 MNHNY and CDR2 SVGAGI (reference sequence). Trimming cost V 0 bases and J 5 bases; bases outside gene matches: 2. In DNA form, the CDR3 reads TGTGCCAGCAGTTACTCCCGACAGGGGAATGAAAAACTGTTTTTT. Its translation is CASSYSRQGNEKLFF.

The gene calls are TRBV5-8 and TRBJ1-5, with TRBD1 matching over 7 bases. The CDR3 is 15 residues long. Germline CDR1 is SGHTS and CDR2 is YDEGEE. V trimming: 2 bases; J trimming: 4 bases; junction bases outside the gene matches: 6. CDR3 protein: CASSFFGTVNQPQHF. The CDR3, as DNA: TGTGCCAGCAGCTTTTTCGGGACAGTTAATCAGCCCCAGCATTTT.

The rearrangement joins TRBV20-1 to TRBJ2-3; 13 nucleotides align to TRBD2. The V and J ends lost 3 bases and 1 base, in that order; junction bases with no gene match: 13. CDR1 and CDR2 from the germline V gene are DFQATT and SNEGSKA (reference sequence). The CDR3 sequence is 19 residues long. CDR3 sequence: CSASVGLAGVRPRTDTQYF. The CDR3 DNA reads as TGCAGTGCTAGTGTAGGACTAGCGGGAGTCCGACCACGCACAGATACGCAGTATTTT.

This CDR3 reads CASSQAGQGAAYGYTF. CDR3 in DNA: TGCGCCAGCAGCCAAGCAGGACAGGGAGCTGCCTATGGCTACACCTTC. This chain connects TRBV4-3 to TRBJ1-2, with 8 bases matching TRBD1. The CDR3 consists of 16 residues. Looked up from germline, CDR1 is LGHNA and CDR2 is YSLEER. Losses at the gene ends were 1 base for V and 4 bases for J; bases not matched to a gene: 8.

The chain links TRBV15 to TRBJ1-2, with 7 bases lining up with TRBD1. The CDR3 is made up of 13 amino acids. The V gene end was trimmed by 5 bases and the J gene end by 9 bases; junction bases not matched to a gene: 9. Germline values: CDR1 LNHNV, CDR2 YYDKDF (reference sequence). CDR3: CATSWGDSPRYTF. The CDR3 DNA sequence: TGTGCCACCAGCTGGGGGGACAGCCCACGCTACACCTTC.

CDR3 bases: TGTGCCAGCAAGGGGCTGGCTTTAGGTGCCGGGGAGCTGTTTTTT. It specifies CASKGLALGAGELFF. The chain recombines TRBV27 with TRBJ2-2; a possible D gene is TRBD1 (5 bases). The CDR3 extends over 15 amino acids. The ends were cut back, 7 bases at V and 6 bases at J, with 18 bases in the middle. The germline CDR1 and CDR2 sequences are MNHEY and SMNVEV (reference sequence).

The chain is built from TRBV28 and TRBJ1-2, with 10 bases identical to TRBD1. J lost 5 bases, V lost 4 bases, and 7 bases had no gene match. Germline V lookup: CDR1 MDHEN, CDR2 SYDVKM. CDR3 length: 15 residues. CDR3 DNA sequence: TGTGCCAGCAGTTCTCACTGGACAGGGGGATATGGCTACACCTTC. Its translation: CASSSHWTGGYGYTF.

The V call is TRBV12-3 or TRBV12-4, the J call TRBJ2-7; no reliable D call. The CDR3 covers 12 residues. The V and J ends lost 8 bases and 2 bases respectively, with 10 bases between them. CDR3 DNA: TGTGCCAGCGGCCCAACCCCCTACGAGCAGTACTTC. Its protein is CASGPTPYEQYF.

V is TRBV7-2 and J is TRBJ1-2; D gene unclear. V was shortened by 2 bases and J by 8 bases, with 21 bases between the two germline ends. CDR1 is SGHTA and CDR2 is FQGNSA in the germline V gene. The CDR3 extends over 16 amino acids. DNA of the CDR3: TGTGCCAGCAGCTTATACCTCGGGTTCGGCGGGTACGGCTACACCTTC. This gives the protein CASSLYLGFGGYGYTF.

The chain's CDR3 is CASSQGLDPFTDTQYF. CDR3 DNA sequence: TGCGCCAGCAGCCAGGGACTAGATCCTTTCACAGATACGCAGTATTTT. This chain connects TRBV5-1 to TRBJ2-3, with 8 bases matching TRBD2. V was clipped by 4 bases and J by 2 bases; unmatched bases: 9. Germline-derived CDR1 and CDR2 are SGHRS and YFSETQ. The CDR3 totals 16 residues.

The V and J genes are TRBV7-6 and TRBJ1-4, with D possibly TRBD1 on 5 matching bases. Between the trimmed V and J ends, which lost 5 bases and 11 bases, there was a span of 12 bases. CDR1 and CDR2 (germline): SGHVS, FNYEAQ. The CDR3 has 12 residues. CDR3 DNA: TGTGCCAGCAGCACGCAGGGAATGAAACTGTTTTTT. Protein sequence: CASSTQGMKLFF.

The rearrangement joins TRBV9 to TRBJ1-1; no firm D call. The CDR3 has 12 residues. CDR1 is SGDLS, CDR2 YYNGEE, per germline. V lost 4 bases, J lost 11 bases, and 15 bases lay in between. The CDR3 DNA sequence: TGTGCCAGCAGCCAACCGGGCCGAGGGGCTTTCTTT. It yields the protein CASSQPGRGAFF.

V usage is TRBV29-1 and J usage is TRBJ2-3, with 8 bases that match TRBD1. V shed 7 bases and J 0 bases; nucleotides not matched to a gene: 9. Germline-derived CDR1 and CDR2 are SQVTM and ANQGSEA. This CDR3 is 15 amino acids long. The chain's CDR3 is CSGQTGATSTDTQYF. The CDR3 coding sequence is TGCAGCGGTCAGACAGGGGCAACTAGCACAGATACGCAGTATTTT.

The J gene is TRBJ2-2, the V gene TRBV7-9; TRBD2 matches at 7 bases. The CDR3 length is 16 residues. Germline assignment: CDR1 SEHNR and CDR2 FQNEAQ (reference sequence). The J segment lost 1 base and the V segment lost 1 base, leaving 3 bases of the junction unmatched. The chain's CDR3 is CASSLVASGNTGELFF. DNA of the CDR3: TGTGCCAGCAGCTTAGTGGCTAGCGGGAACACCGGGGAGCTGTTTTTT.

This clone was picked up a small number of times. This chain links TRBV5-4 with TRBJ2-7; 9 bases fit TRBD1. The V gene's germline CDR1 is SGHNT and CDR2 YYREEE (reference sequence). J gave up 3 bases and V 4 bases, and 8 bases lay outside the gene matches. The CDR3 runs 15 residues. This chain's CDR3 is CASSTWTGDFYEQYF. DNA of the CDR3: TGTGCCAGCAGCACTTGGACAGGGGACTTCTACGAGCAGTACTTC.

J is TRBJ2-2 and V is TRBV2; D is ambiguous. Germline loops: CDR1 SNHLY, CDR2 FYNNEI. CDR3 length: 13 amino acids. V was clipped by 3 bases and J by 4 bases, with 6 bases between them. CDR3 coding DNA: TGTGCCAGCAGTGAGTTAGCCACCGGGGAGCTGTTTTTT. As protein: CASSELATGELFF.

V usage is TRBV5-6 and J usage is TRBJ1-2, with TRBD1 as a possible D gene (5 bases). In germline, CDR1 is SGHDT, CDR2 YYEEEE. Trimming cost V 0 bases and J 2 bases, with 11 bases left between them. The CDR3 totals 15 residues. The chain's CDR3 is CASSLGAGINYGYTF. Here the CDR3 DNA reads TGTGCCAGCAGCTTGGGGGCAGGGATAAACTATGGCTACACCTTC.

The chain recombines TRBV7-9 with TRBJ1-3; TRBD1 might be the D (6 bases). Per the germline V gene, CDR1 is SEHNR and CDR2 is FQNEAQ (reference sequence). This CDR3 spans 13 amino acids. V lost 7 bases, J lost 2 bases, and 9 bases lay in between. CDR3 loop: CASKQGAGNTIYF. CDR3 nucleotide sequence: TGTGCCAGCAAACAGGGAGCTGGAAACACCATATATTTT.

The V call is TRBV11-2, the J call TRBJ1-2; the D gene is possibly TRBD1 (6 bases). Germline V lookup: CDR1 SGHAT, CDR2 FQNNGV. The CDR3 has 13 amino acids. Trimming took 5 bases from V and 8 from J, leaving 15 bases between them. The CDR3 region is CASSDRDIGGYTF. CDR3 DNA sequence: TGTGCCAGCAGCGACCGGGACATCGGAGGCTACACCTTC.

Only one count was recorded for this clone. The V and J genes are TRBV7-2 and TRBJ2-7; tentatively, D is TRBD2 (5 bases). Germline V gene lookup returns CDR1 SGHTA and CDR2 FQGNSA. CDR3 length equals 14 residues. Trimming took 3 bases from V and 7 from J, leaving 16 bases between them. This CDR3 is CASSLASSSREQYF. Here the CDR3 DNA reads TGTGCCAGCAGCTTGGCTAGCTCCTCTCGGGAGCAGTACTTC.

This clone has more than one count but fewer than ten. The chain combines TRBV28 with TRBJ1-1; 7 bases match TRBD1. CDR1 MDHEN and CDR2 SYDVKM come from the germline V gene. CDR3 length equals 15 residues. The V and J ends lost 4 bases and 0 bases, in that order; junction bases with no gene match: 5. CDR3 in DNA: TGTGCCAGCAGTTCTGGACAGGTTATGAACACTGAAGCTTTCTTT. Its translation is CASSSGQVMNTEAFF.